The rows below give T cell receptor beta chains drawn from one sample of a study of T-cell reconstitution after alpha-beta-depleted transplantation in children. Each CDR3 protein is one row after TCRdb ran MiXCR on the PCR reads. This sample has approximately 110,000 distinct CDR3 sequences, with 9% to 12% found just once. The sequences come from PBMCs, collected before TCRalphabeta/CD19-depleted stem cell transplant. The receptors here all came from a boy aged 2-9 years with acute lymphoblastic leukemia, due to receive a stem cell transplant. The CDR3 runs from the conserved cysteine through the conserved F or W. Fields, in order: J gene, V gene, D gene, clone size, CDR3 DNA, CDR3 protein. A D gene is named only where the DNA matches it firmly. Clone size is not always given. Where it is, it says once, few, many or a class for expanded clones.

J: TRBJ1-3
V: TRBV5-1
D: TRBD1
size: few
DNA: TGCGCCAGCAGCCGGGACAGAAACTCTGGAAACACCATATATTTT
CDR3: CASSRDRNSGNTIYF

J: TRBJ1-1
V: TRBV29-1
D: TRBD1
size: NA
DNA: TGCAGCGCGCGGACAGGGTTGCTCACTGAAGCTTTCTTT
CDR3: CSARTGLLTEAFF

J: TRBJ1-1
V: TRBV11-3
D: NA
size: once
DNA: TGTGCCAGCAGCCAACAGCAGAACACTGAAGCTTTCTTT
CDR3: CASSQQQNTEAFF

J: TRBJ2-3
V: TRBV20-1
D: TRBD1
size: many
DNA: TGCAGTATAGCCCCTATCAGGGGGCGCACAGATACGCAGTATTTT
CDR3: CSIAPIRGRTDTQYF

J: TRBJ2-4
V: TRBV29-1
D: TRBD1
size: few
DNA: TGCAGCGTCGGACCGACAGGGGCCAAAAACATTCAGTACTTC
CDR3: CSVGPTGAKNIQYF

J: TRBJ1-2
V: TRBV12-3/TRBV12-4
D: TRBD1
size: many
DNA: TGTGCCAGCACGGAGCCAGGGGGCGAACTGGGCTATGGCTACACCTTC
CDR3: CASTEPGGELGYGYTF

J: TRBJ1-2
V: TRBV6-4
D: NA
size: NA
DNA: TGTGCCAGCAGTGAGGTGGTCGGGTATGGCTACACCTTC
CDR3: CASSEVVGYGYTF

J: TRBJ2-1
V: TRBV3-1
D: NA
size: NA
DNA: TGTGCCAGCAGCCAGGGGCGGGACTCCTACAATGAGCAGTTCTTC
CDR3: CASSQGRDSYNEQFF

J: TRBJ2-7
V: TRBV5-1
D: NA
size: many
DNA: TGCGCCAGCAGCTCTAACACCTACGAGCAGTACTTC
CDR3: CASSSNTYEQYF

J: TRBJ2-7
V: TRBV5-1
D: TRBD2
size: few
DNA: TGCGCCAGCAGCTTCAGGACTAGCGGGAGTTCAAACGAGCAGTACTTC
CDR3: CASSFRTSGSSNEQYF

J: TRBJ2-7
V: TRBV4-1
D: NA
size: few
DNA: TGCGCCAGCAGCCAAGGGGGCGGCTTAGGGGATATCTACGAGCAGTACTTC
CDR3: CASSQGGGLGDIYEQYF

J: TRBJ2-1
V: TRBV4-1
D: NA
size: many
DNA: TGCGCCAGCAGCCAAAGGGACCACAGGGTTCGGCACAATGAGCAGTTCTTC
CDR3: CASSQRDHRVRHNEQFF

J: TRBJ2-6
V: TRBV12-3/TRBV12-4
D: NA
size: many
DNA: TGTGCCAGCAGTCATATCGACAGCTCTGGGGCCAACGTCCTGACTTTC
CDR3: CASSHIDSSGANVLTF

J: TRBJ2-2
V: TRBV12-3/TRBV12-4
D: NA
size: few
DNA: TGTGCCAGCAGTTTAAAGGGAGCGCGGACCGGGGAGCTGTTTTTT
CDR3: CASSLKGARTGELFF

J: TRBJ2-7
V: TRBV5-1
D: NA
size: few
DNA: TGCGCCAGCAGCGCGGACATACACGAGCAGTACTTC
CDR3: CASSADIHEQYF

J: TRBJ2-1
V: TRBV3-1
D: NA
size: NA
DNA: TGTGCCAGCAGCCTTACCGCGGTAGATGAGCAGTTCTTC
CDR3: CASSLTAVDEQFF

J: TRBJ2-5
V: TRBV2
D: TRBD2
size: NA
DNA: TGTGCCATCGTAAGCGGGAGCGGAGAGACCCAGTACTTC
CDR3: CAIVSGSGETQYF

J: TRBJ1-4
V: TRBV18
D: NA
size: few
DNA: TGTGCCAGCTCCCCCATCAACGGGGCGACTAATGAAAAACTGTTTTTT
CDR3: CASSPINGATNEKLFF

J: TRBJ2-2
V: TRBV7-2
D: NA
size: few
DNA: TGTGCCAGCAGCCCTTACGCGAACACCGGGGAGCTGTTTTTT
CDR3: CASSPYANTGELFF

J: TRBJ2-6
V: TRBV2
D: NA
size: few
DNA: TGTGCCAGCAGTAAAGGACGCTCTGGGGCCAACGTCCTGACTTTC
CDR3: CASSKGRSGANVLTF

J: TRBJ2-1
V: TRBV20-1
D: NA
size: few
DNA: TGCAGTGCTCCCGGTCAGATAAGGGGGTACTCCTACAATGAGCAGTTCTTC
CDR3: CSAPGQIRGYSYNEQFF

J: TRBJ2-1
V: TRBV20-1
D: TRBD2
size: many
DNA: TGCAGTGCTACCCTAGCGGGAGTTTTTCTTGAGCAGTTCTTC
CDR3: CSATLAGVFLEQFF

J: TRBJ2-7
V: TRBV6-1
D: NA
size: many
DNA: TGTGCCAGCGCTCTCAGGAGGGGCTCCTACGAGCAGTACTTC
CDR3: CASALRRGSYEQYF

J: TRBJ2-2
V: TRBV4-2
D: NA
size: many
DNA: TGTGCCAGCAGCCAATACTACCGCACCGGGGAGCTGTTTTTT
CDR3: CASSQYYRTGELFF

J: TRBJ1-4
V: TRBV5-1
D: TRBD1
size: few
DNA: TGCGCCAGCAGCTCCGGACAGGGAGGTGAAAAACTGTTTTTT
CDR3: CASSSGQGGEKLFF

J: TRBJ2-2
V: TRBV5-4
D: NA
size: NA
DNA: TGTGCCAGCAGCCCCGGGTGGGGGGTCACCGGGGAGCTGTTTTTT
CDR3: CASSPGWGVTGELFF

J: TRBJ2-7
V: TRBV2
D: NA
size: NA
DNA: TGTGCCAGCAGTGAAGCGTTGAGCGTTGGGAAGCAGTACTTC
CDR3: CASSEALSVGKQYF

J: TRBJ1-1
V: TRBV7-9
D: NA
size: NA
DNA: TGTGCCAGCAGATCCGACCGAGGCACTGAAGCTTTCTTT
CDR3: CASRSDRGTEAFF

J: TRBJ1-5
V: TRBV27
D: TRBD1
size: few
DNA: TGTGCCAGCAGTTCGTATACAGGGGGTGGTCAGCCCCAGCATTTT
CDR3: CASSSYTGGGQPQHF

J: TRBJ2-1
V: TRBV5-6
D: NA
size: many
DNA: TGTGCCAGCAGCCGTGAAGCGGGTTACCCCCTAGAGCAGTTCTTC
CDR3: CASSREAGYPLEQFF

J: TRBJ2-1
V: TRBV20-1
D: TRBD2
size: few
DNA: TGCAGTGCAGGGTCTAGCGGGGCCCCCTACAATGAGCAGTTCTTC
CDR3: CSAGSSGAPYNEQFF

J: TRBJ2-1
V: TRBV5-1
D: NA
size: few
DNA: TGCGCCAGCAGCCCCCTGGGGGGGGGCGCGGAGTTCTTC
CDR3: CASSPLGGGAEFF